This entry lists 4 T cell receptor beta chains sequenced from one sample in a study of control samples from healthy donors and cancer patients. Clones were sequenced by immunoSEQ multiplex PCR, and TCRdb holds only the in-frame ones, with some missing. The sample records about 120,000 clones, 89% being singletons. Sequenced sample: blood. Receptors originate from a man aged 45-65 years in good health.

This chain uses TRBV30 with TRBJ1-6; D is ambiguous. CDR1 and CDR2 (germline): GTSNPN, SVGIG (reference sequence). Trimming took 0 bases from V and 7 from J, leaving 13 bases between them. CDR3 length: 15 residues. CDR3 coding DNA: TGTGCCTGGAGTGTTGGGCGAGCGGGCAATTCACCCCTCCACTTT. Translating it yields CAWSVGRAGNSPLHF.

The CDR3 protein is CASSVGGRGEQYF. Written as DNA, the CDR3 is TGTGCCAGCAGCGTAGGGGGCCGAGGGGAGCAGTACTTC. The rearrangement uses TRBV9 and TRBJ2-7, with D perhaps given as TRBD1 or TRBD2 (5 bases each). The CDR3 consists of 13 residues. Germline-derived CDR1 and CDR2 are SGDLS and YYNGEE. Between the trimmed V and J ends, which lost 0 bases and 7 bases, there was a span of 11 bases.

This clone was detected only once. The CDR3 nucleotides read TGTGCCAGCACCCGACAGGTTAACACTGAAGCTTTCTTT. Translated, it gives CASTRQVNTEAFF. The chain recombines TRBV12-3 or TRBV12-4 with TRBJ1-1, with D maybe TRBD1 (6 bases). Trimming cost V 7 bases and J 2 bases, with 11 bases left between them. There are 13 residues in the CDR3.

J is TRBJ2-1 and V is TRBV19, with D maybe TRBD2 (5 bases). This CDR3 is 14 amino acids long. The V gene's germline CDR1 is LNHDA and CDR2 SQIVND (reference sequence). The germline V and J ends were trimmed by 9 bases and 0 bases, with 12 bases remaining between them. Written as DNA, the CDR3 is TGTGCCAGCTCAGGAGGTTCCTCCTACAATGAGCAGTTCTTC. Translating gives CASSGGSSYNEQFF.